This T cell receptor beta chain appears in the sequencing data of a study of blood T cells in healthy people across ages. Whole-study findings and limits: Unsorted PBMC input precluded a conclusive naive versus antigen-experienced comparison.

This CDR3 has 14 amino acids. Germline CDR1 is LGHNA and CDR2 is YSLEER. J lost 4 bases, V lost 2 bases, and 3 bases had no gene match. Of note for this clonotype: Antigen: not known.

With a J-beta primer mix and a sample-barcoded 5' primer, a second PCR ran about 7 to 12 cycles. Carrying 12 random nucleotides, a template-switch adaptor labeled each individual cDNA molecule. Using its own MiXCR run on the 5' RACE reads, TCRdb lists one record per CDR3 protein. The sample has approximately 690,000 distinct CDR3 sequences, 40% to 45% seen once. This receptor was obtained from a man older than 75 in good health. The specimen was blood. The V and J genes are TRBV4-3 and TRBJ2-3; 7 nucleotides match TRBD2. The CDR3 DNA reads as TGCGCCAGCAGCCAACGGGGGGAAGCAGATACGCAGTATTTT. Amino acids: CASSQRGEADTQYF.